Below, one T cell receptor (beta chain) is given with its context. Sequencing was performed with immunoSEQ multiplex PCR; in TCRdb, only in-frame clones are kept and a portion is missing. The sample shows fewer than 90,000 clones, 87% of them seen only once. These data come from a study of blood T cell repertoires in COVID-19. Background on the study: T cells, B-cell-depleted T cells, or PBMCs provided the cDNA or gDNA that served as material.

Trimming took off 2 bases at V and 7 bases at J, with 12 bases between the two ends. Germline assignment: CDR1 MNHEY and CDR2 SVGEGT. The CDR3 runs 14 residues. The receptor was derived from a male donor with acute or convalescent COVID-19. The chain carries TRBV6-2 or TRBV6-3 and TRBJ1-5, with D possibly matching TRBD1 (5 bases). The sequenced material came from peripheral blood. CDR3 nucleotides: TGTGCCAGCAGTTACGACGGCAGGGCCCAGCCCCAGCATTTT. Translation gives CASSYDGRAQPQHF.